Listed here are 29 T cell receptor beta chains from one sample, sequenced in a study of blood T cell repertoires in COVID-19. The method was immunoSEQ multiplex PCR; TCRdb's version includes in-frame clones alone and lacks a portion of them. The sample holds about 360,000 clones; around nine tenths are singletons and the top ten take around 3%. The sequenced sample was peripheral blood. The receptors originated from a human donor in a cohort sampled during active COVID-19.

This chain uses TRBV19 with TRBJ1-4, with D uncertain. The length of the CDR3 is 12 residues. V gave up 5 bases and J gave up 2 bases, with 3 bases separating them. The germline V gene encodes CDR1 LNHDA and CDR2 SQIVND (reference sequence). Here the CDR3 reads CASSLTNEKLFF. CDR3 DNA: TGTGCCAGTAGTCTGACTAATGAAAAACTGTTTTTT.

This clone was observed once. The gene calls are TRBV19 and TRBJ2-2; D unresolved. The CDR3 runs to 14 residues. Trimming cost V 0 bases and J 1 base, with 3 bases left between them. The germline CDR1 and CDR2 sequences are LNHDA and SQIVND (reference sequence). Here the CDR3 DNA reads TGTGCCAGTAGTATAGACAGGAACACCGGGGAGCTGTTTTTT. This encodes CASSIDRNTGELFF.

The chain uses TRBV7-2 and TRBJ2-7; D is unclear. The CDR3 sequence is 13 residues long. Trimming shortened V by 5 bases and J by 6 bases, and 14 bases separated the two germline ends. Per germline, CDR1 SGHTA and CDR2 FQGNSA. In DNA form, the CDR3 reads TGTGCCAGCAGCCCTCCTCCCCCCGGCGAGCAGTACTTC. Its protein is CASSPPPPGEQYF. Using reference TRBV7-2 and TRBJ2-7 for the parts outside the CDR3, the full variable domain is GAGVSQSPSNKVTEKGKDVELRCDPISGHTALYWYRQSLGQGLEFLIYFQGNSAPDKSGLPSDRFSAERTGGSVSTLTIQRTQQEDSAVYLCASSPPPPGEQYFGPGTRLTVT.

The chain uses TRBV2 and TRBJ1-4; D is perhaps TRBD1 (5 bases). Trimming shortened V by 2 bases and J by 0 bases, and 10 bases separated the two germline ends. The CDR3 is 16 amino acids. Germline V gives CDR1 SNHLY, CDR2 FYNNEI. CDR3 loop: CASSESGSATNEKLFF. DNA for the CDR3: TGTGCCAGCAGTGAATCAGGGTCTGCAACTAATGAAAAACTGTTTTTT.

The chain employs TRBV5-1 and TRBJ2-5; D uncertain. The CDR3 sequence is 13 residues long. Germline lookup yields CDR1 SGHRS and CDR2 YFSETQ. V was shortened by 4 bases and J by 2 bases, with 9 bases between the two germline ends. The CDR3 bases are TGCGCCAGCAGCCTTCGAACACAAGAGACCCAGTACTTC. Amino acids: CASSLRTQETQYF.

This rearrangement joins TRBV6-5 to TRBJ2-5; 13 positions match TRBD2. Germline assignment: CDR1 MNHEY and CDR2 SVGAGI. The V gene end was trimmed by 6 bases and the J gene end by 5 bases; junction bases not matched to a gene: 3. The CDR3 is made up of 14 amino acids. The CDR3 region is CASRTSGGWETQYF. The CDR3, as DNA: TGTGCCAGCAGGACTAGCGGGGGGTGGGAGACCCAGTACTTC.

The chain is built from TRBV28 and TRBJ2-7, with TRBD2 identical over 15 bases. Germline V gene lookup returns CDR1 MDHEN and CDR2 SYDVKM. J lost 3 bases, V lost 5 bases, and 8 bases had no gene match. The CDR3 is made up of 17 amino acids. The CDR3 reads CASSPPGLAGGLYEQYF. The CDR3 nucleotides read TGTGCCAGCAGTCCTCCGGGACTAGCGGGAGGACTCTACGAGCAGTACTTC. Full variable domain (remainder filled in from reference TRBV28 and TRBJ2-7): DVKVTQSSRYLVKRTGEKVFLECVQDMDHENMFWYRQDPGLGLRLIYFSYDVKMKEKGDIPEGYSVSREKKERFSLILESASTNQTSMYLCASSPPGLAGGLYEQYFGPGTRLTVT.

The rearrangement uses TRBV3-1 (or the pseudogene TRBV3-2) and TRBJ2-7; 11 bases match TRBD2. The CDR3 covers 16 residues. With V trimmed by 6 bases and J by 3 bases, 10 bases remained unmatched. Germline V lookup: CDR1 LGHDT, CDR2 YNNKEL (reference sequence). The CDR3: CASSRIAGGPDYEQYF. In DNA, the CDR3 is TGTGCCAGCAGTAGGATAGCGGGAGGGCCGGACTACGAGCAGTACTTC.

The chain uses TRBV28 and TRBJ2-1, with D perhaps TRBD2 (5 bases). In germline, CDR1 is MDHEN, CDR2 SYDVKM. The CDR3 is 17 amino acids. The germline V and J ends were trimmed by 6 bases and 4 bases, with 22 bases remaining between them. The CDR3 sequence: CASSLTLHVRDYNEQFF. The CDR3 coding sequence is TGTGCCAGCAGCTTAACCCTCCACGTCCGGGATTACAATGAGCAGTTCTTC.

The chain employs TRBV6-1 and TRBJ1-2; D uncertain. The ends were cut back, 3 bases at V and 4 bases at J, with 15 bases in the middle. The CDR3 is 15 amino acids. Germline V gives CDR1 MNHNS, CDR2 SASEGT. In DNA, the CDR3 is TGTGCCAGCAGTGAGTTTGCGAGGGTAAGCTATGGCTACACCTTC. It specifies CASSEFARVSYGYTF.

The chain couples TRBV10-3 to TRBJ2-2; possible D gene TRBD1, 6 bases. In germline, CDR1 is ENHRY, CDR2 SYGVKD. V lost 8 bases to trimming and J lost 6 bases, with 19 bases between them. CDR3 length: 15 residues. The CDR3 sequence is CAIEPEGVSAGELFF. The CDR3 nucleotides read TGTGCCATCGAACCAGAGGGGGTGTCGGCCGGGGAGCTGTTTTTT.

This chain connects TRBV7-2 to TRBJ2-5; a weak D match, TRBD2 (5 bases). The CDR3 sequence is 13 residues long. Germline CDR1 SGHTA, CDR2 FQGNSA. Trimming took 2 bases from V and 5 from J, leaving 9 bases between them. The CDR3 spells CASSLLAQETQYF. The CDR3 nucleotides are TGTGCCAGCAGCTTACTAGCACAGGAGACCCAGTACTTC.

The chain carries TRBV19 and TRBJ2-2; D is unresolved. Per germline, CDR1 LNHDA and CDR2 SQIVND (reference sequence). The CDR3 spans 15 residues. The V and J ends lost 6 bases and 2 bases respectively, with 13 bases between them. The CDR3: CASSPPRFNTGELFF. In DNA form, the CDR3 reads TGTGCCAGTAGCCCCCCCCGTTTTAACACCGGGGAGCTGTTTTTT.

V gene TRBV6-5 combines with J gene TRBJ2-3; D call uncertain. The CDR3 sequence is 14 residues long. V lost 0 bases to trimming and J lost 4 bases, with 8 bases between them. Germline V lookup: CDR1 MNHEY, CDR2 SVGAGI. As DNA, the CDR3 is TGTGCCAGCAGTTACTCACCTAGACCAGATACGCAGTATTTT. It is translated as CASSYSPRPDTQYF.

The chain combines TRBV29-1 with TRBJ2-2, with 7 nucleotides matching TRBD1. Germline CDR1 is SQVTM and CDR2 is ANQGSEA. J lost 3 bases, V lost 5 bases, and 3 bases had no gene match. The CDR3 covers 13 residues. The DNA for the CDR3 is TGCAGCGTTCGTCAGGGGGACACCGGGGAGCTGTTTTTT. Encoded protein: CSVRQGDTGELFF.

This clone was picked up a small number of times. The chain links TRBV24-1 to TRBJ2-2; TRBD2 is a possible D gene (5 bases). The V end lost 2 bases, the J end lost 6 bases, and 12 bases lay between the germline ends. This CDR3 has 15 amino acids. Germline loops: CDR1 KGHDR, CDR2 SFDVKD. CDR3 protein: CATSDSVTRSGELFF. The CDR3 region has the DNA TGTGCCACCAGTGATTCTGTTACTAGATCCGGGGAGCTGTTTTTT.

This clone was counted a single time. The V call is TRBV7-2, the J call TRBJ2-7; 7 bases match TRBD1. This CDR3 is 15 amino acids long. Germline loops: CDR1 SGHTA, CDR2 FQGNSA. V dropped 2 bases and J dropped 6; count of bases not matched to a gene: 10. The CDR3 coding sequence is TGTGCCAGCAGCTTAAGTTCAGGCAGGGGGTCCGAGCAGTACTTC. Encoded protein: CASSLSSGRGSEQYF.

V is TRBV19 and J is TRBJ2-3; D is undetermined. Trimming stripped 4 bases from V and 3 bases from J, with 8 bases between. The CDR3 length is 13 residues. The germline V gene has CDR1 LNHDA and CDR2 SQIVND (reference sequence). CDR3 in DNA: TGTGCCAGTAGTACAGGCTTTACAGATACGCAGTATTTT. Residues: CASSTGFTDTQYF.

The chain combines TRBV10-3 with TRBJ2-3; 9 bases match TRBD1. J lost 3 bases, V lost 6 bases, and 1 base had no gene match. The germline V gene encodes CDR1 ENHRY and CDR2 SYGVKD. There are 13 residues in the CDR3. CDR3 in amino acids: CAIRDRGTDTQYF. As DNA, the CDR3 is TGTGCCATCAGGGACAGGGGAACAGATACGCAGTATTTT.

The table lists this clone with a count of one. The chain employs TRBV5-8 and TRBJ1-1; 11 bases map to TRBD1. The CDR3 totals 20 residues. Germline loops: CDR1 SGHTS, CDR2 YDEGEE. The trim removed 4 bases at V and 1 base at J, leaving 18 bases unmatched. The CDR3 nucleotides are TGTGCCAGCAGCCCCGGAGGCCGGGACAGGGGGTGGAACGAGAACACTGAAGCTTTCTTT. Protein sequence: CASSPGGRDRGWNENTEAFF.

The chain uses TRBV30 and TRBJ1-5, with TRBD1 matching 10 bases. Germline loops: CDR1 GTSNPN, CDR2 SVGIG (reference sequence). The CDR3 is 15 amino acids. J lost 6 bases, V lost 3 bases, and 8 bases had no gene match. The CDR3 spells CAWSPGTGVSQPQHF. CDR3 coding DNA: TGTGCCTGGAGCCCCGGGACAGGGGTCAGTCAGCCCCAGCATTTT.

This chain connects TRBV19 to TRBJ1-1; 11 bases map to TRBD1. Germline lookup yields CDR1 LNHDA and CDR2 SQIVND (reference sequence). V shed 5 bases, J shed 5 bases, and the junction held 1 base outside the gene matches. The CDR3 runs to 13 residues. This CDR3 reads CASSGTGGTEAFF. CDR3 nucleotides: TGTGCCAGTAGTGGGACAGGGGGAACTGAAGCTTTCTTT.

V is TRBV30 and J is TRBJ1-1; unclear D gene. Germline CDR1 and CDR2: GTSNPN and SVGIG (reference sequence). Trimming left V 1 base short and J 3 bases short, with 18 bases between. The CDR3 runs 16 residues. The CDR3 is CAWSEAGRRRDTEAFF. CDR3 DNA sequence: TGTGCCTGGAGTGAGGCAGGAAGGCGGCGGGACACTGAAGCTTTCTTT. Full variable domain (outside the CDR3, taken from reference TRBV30 and TRBJ1-1): SQTIHQWPATLVQPVGSPLSLECTVEGTSNPNLYWYRQAAGRGLQLLFYSVGIGQISSEVPQNLSASRPQDRQFILSSKKLLLSDSGFYLCAWSEAGRRRDTEAFFGQGTRLTVV.

The rearrangement uses TRBV15 and TRBJ1-2, with 9 bases lining up with TRBD1. This CDR3 spans 16 amino acids. V shed 4 bases and J 2 bases; nucleotides not matched to a gene: 8. Germline loops: CDR1 LNHNV, CDR2 YYDKDF (reference sequence). For the CDR3, the DNA is TGTGCCACCAGCAAGACCTCCGGGACAGGGAACTATGGCTACACCTTC. Its translation is CATSKTSGTGNYGYTF.

The V call is TRBV28, the J call TRBJ1-3; perhaps TRBD1 as D (5 bases). Germline lookup yields CDR1 MDHEN and CDR2 SYDVKM. The CDR3 is 15 residues long. Trimming took off 5 bases at V and 0 bases at J, with 11 bases between the two ends. The CDR3: CASSPWTSSGNTIYF. The CDR3 DNA sequence: TGTGCCAGCAGTCCGTGGACAAGCTCTGGAAACACCATATATTTT.

This chain joins TRBV2 and TRBJ2-2; possible D gene TRBD1, 5 bases. The CDR3 has 14 amino acids. The V end was cut by 6 bases, the J end by 2 bases, with 10 bases between. CDR1 is SNHLY, CDR2 FYNNEI, per germline. CDR3 coding DNA: TGTGCCAGCAGGGGGCAGGTCAACACCGGGGAGCTGTTTTTT. It codes for CASRGQVNTGELFF. Complete variable domain (other parts from reference TRBV2 and TRBJ2-2): EPEVTQTPSHQVTQMGQEVILRCVPISNHLYFYWYRQILGQKVEFLVSFYNNEISEKSEIFDDQFSVERPDGSNFTLKIRSTKLEDSAMYFCASRGQVNTGELFFGEGSRLTVL.

The CDR3 coding sequence is TGTGCCAGCAGTGACTGGGGAGGGACTAGCGGCACAGATACGCAGTATTTT. Its translation: CASSDWGGTSGTDTQYF. This chain joins TRBV28 and TRBJ2-3, with 10 bases matching TRBD2. Trimming cost V 5 bases and J 1 base; bases outside gene matches: 9. CDR1 and CDR2 from the germline V gene are MDHEN and SYDVKM. The CDR3 is 17 amino acids.

The chain employs TRBV5-1 and TRBJ2-1; D perhaps matches TRBD2 (5 bases). The V and J ends lost 0 bases and 3 bases respectively, with 13 bases between them. This CDR3 spans 16 amino acids. CDR1 is SGHRS and CDR2 is YFSETQ in the germline V gene. The CDR3 sequence: CASSLDPEGLYNEQFF. CDR3 sequence (DNA): TGCGCCAGCAGCTTGGACCCCGAGGGCCTCTACAATGAGCAGTTCTTC.

J is TRBJ2-3 and V is TRBV11-2; 7 bases agree with TRBD1. The germline CDR1 and CDR2 sequences are SGHAT and FQNNGV. This CDR3 comprises 13 residues. With 5 bases clipped from V and 6 bases from J, the junction kept 5 bases outside the gene matches. CDR3 sequence reads: CASSGSTGDTQYF. The CDR3 DNA sequence: TGTGCCAGCAGCGGCTCGACAGGGGATACGCAGTATTTT.